Shown below are 2 T cell receptor beta chains from a single sample sequenced in a study of T cell responses to AZD1222 COVID-19 vaccine. The protocol was immunoSEQ multiplex PCR, while the TCRdb copy is restricted to in-frame clones and leaves out a portion. The sample has roughly 130,000 clones; around nine tenths are singletons. Sequences were derived from peripheral blood, sampled on day 0 of AZD1222 vaccination. These receptors were obtained from an adult in good health.

This rearrangement joins TRBV7-9 to TRBJ1-1, with D perhaps matching TRBD1 (6 bases). V shed 5 bases and J shed 6 bases, with 13 bases lying between them. The CDR3 consists of 13 residues. CDR1 is SEHNR and CDR2 is FQNEAQ in the germline V gene (reference sequence). The CDR3 sequence is CASSPTGSPEAFF. The CDR3 DNA is TGTGCCAGCAGCCCTACAGGGTCCCCTGAAGCTTTCTTT.

V and J are TRBV3-1 (or the pseudogene TRBV3-2) and TRBJ1-1; TRBD1 is a possible D gene (5 bases). Germline V CDR1 and CDR2: LGHDT, YNNKEL (reference sequence). Trimming took off 0 bases at V and 4 bases at J, with 12 bases between the two ends. The CDR3 runs 15 residues. The CDR3: CASSQDARVGTEAFF. The CDR3, as DNA: TGTGCCAGCAGCCAAGACGCCAGGGTAGGCACTGAAGCTTTCTTT.